This TCR beta chain was captured by sequencing in a study of cytomegalovirus exposure and HLA in healthy donors. Germline V gives CDR1 SGHDT, CDR2 YYEEEE. This CDR3 is built from 15 residues. The V end was cut by 0 bases, the J end by 6 bases, with 13 bases between. PCR used 60 Vbeta primers and 13 Jbeta primers. The table came from immunoSEQ multiplex PCR; TCRdb's copy has only in-frame clones and leaves some out. The data contain around 210,000 clones, approximately 85% of them singletons. The V and J genes are TRBV5-6 and TRBJ2-1; tentative D call: TRBD1 (5 bases). Material: PBMCs. This TCR was sampled from a girl aged 2 to 10 in good health and CMV-seronegative. The CDR3 nucleotides are TGTGCCAGCAGCTTGGCCGCGATAGGGGCCAATGAGCAGTTCTTC. Translated: CASSLAAIGANEQFF.